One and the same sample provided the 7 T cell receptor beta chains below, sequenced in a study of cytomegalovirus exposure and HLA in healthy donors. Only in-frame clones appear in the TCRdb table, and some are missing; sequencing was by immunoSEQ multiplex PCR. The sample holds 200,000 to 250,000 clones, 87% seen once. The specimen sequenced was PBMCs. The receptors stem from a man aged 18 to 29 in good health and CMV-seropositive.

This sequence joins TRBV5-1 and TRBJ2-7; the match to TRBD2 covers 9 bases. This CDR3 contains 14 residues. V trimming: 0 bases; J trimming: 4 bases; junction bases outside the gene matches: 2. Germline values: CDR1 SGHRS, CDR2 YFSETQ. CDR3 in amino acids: CASSLGGLAYEQYF. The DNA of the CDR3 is TGCGCCAGCAGCTTGGGGGGACTAGCTTACGAGCAGTACTTC. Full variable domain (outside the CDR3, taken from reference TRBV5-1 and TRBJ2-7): KAGVTQTPRYLIKTRGQQVTLSCSPISGHRSVSWYQQTPGQGLQFLFEYFSETQRNKGNFPGRFSGRQFSNSRSEMNVSTLELGDSALYLCASSLGGLAYEQYFGPGTRLTVT.

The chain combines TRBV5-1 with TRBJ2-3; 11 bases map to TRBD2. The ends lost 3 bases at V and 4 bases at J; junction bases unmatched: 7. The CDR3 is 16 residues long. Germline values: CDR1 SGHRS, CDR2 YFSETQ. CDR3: CASSYILAGVSDTQYF. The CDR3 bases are TGCGCCAGCAGCTATATACTAGCGGGAGTTTCAGATACGCAGTATTTT.

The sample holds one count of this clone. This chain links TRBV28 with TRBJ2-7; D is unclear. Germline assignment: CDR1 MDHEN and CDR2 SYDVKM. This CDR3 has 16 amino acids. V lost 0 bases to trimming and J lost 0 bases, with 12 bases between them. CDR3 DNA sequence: TGTGCCAGCAGTTTATGGCCGGGTCCCCTCTCCTACGAGCAGTACTTC. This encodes CASSLWPGPLSYEQYF. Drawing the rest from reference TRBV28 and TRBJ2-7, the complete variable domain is DVKVTQSSRYLVKRTGEKVFLECVQDMDHENMFWYRQDPGLGLRLIYFSYDVKMKEKGDIPEGYSVSREKKERFSLILESASTNQTSMYLCASSLWPGPLSYEQYFGPGTRLTVT.

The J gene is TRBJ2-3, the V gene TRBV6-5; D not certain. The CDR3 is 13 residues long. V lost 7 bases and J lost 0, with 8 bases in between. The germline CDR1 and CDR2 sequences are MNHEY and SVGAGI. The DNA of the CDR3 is TGTGCCAGCACCCAACACAGCACAGATACGCAGTATTTT. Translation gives CASTQHSTDTQYF.

The DNA for the CDR3 is TGTGCCAGTAGTTATTCTGGGACGCGGCGTAACACCTTC. The encoded protein is CASSYSGTRRNTF. The chain links TRBV19 to TRBJ1-2; D is possibly TRBD1 (5 bases). Trimming removed 5 bases from V and 12 bases from J, with 19 bases in between. The CDR3 is made up of 13 amino acids. Looked up from germline, CDR1 is LNHDA and CDR2 is SQIVND (reference sequence).

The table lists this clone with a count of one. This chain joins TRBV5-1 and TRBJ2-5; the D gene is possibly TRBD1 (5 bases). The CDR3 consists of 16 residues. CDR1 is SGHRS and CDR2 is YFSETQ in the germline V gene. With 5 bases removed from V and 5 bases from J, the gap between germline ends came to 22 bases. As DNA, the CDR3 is TGCGCCAGCAGTGCCCAAGGGGCCCGACTCGGGGAGACCCAGTACTTC. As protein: CASSAQGARLGETQYF.

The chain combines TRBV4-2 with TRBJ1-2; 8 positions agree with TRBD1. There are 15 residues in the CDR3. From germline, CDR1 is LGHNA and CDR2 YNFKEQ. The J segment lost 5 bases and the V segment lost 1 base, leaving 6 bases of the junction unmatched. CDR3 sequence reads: CASSQARDRWYGYTF. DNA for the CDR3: TGTGCCAGCAGCCAAGCTAGGGACAGGTGGTATGGCTACACCTTC.